This T cell receptor (beta chain) is from a study of control samples from healthy donors and cancer patients. The length of the CDR3 is 15 residues. TCRdb keeps only in-frame clones here, not all; method: immunoSEQ multiplex PCR. The repertoire holds 150,000 to 170,000 clones, with about 94% as singletons. The chain joins TRBV21-1 to TRBJ1-5. TRBV21-1 is a known pseudogene. The sequenced sample consisted of blood. The clonotype originates from a man aged 35 to 55 in good health. In nucleotides, the CDR3 is TGTGCCAGCAGCAGGGACCCCTATAGCAATCAGCCCCAGCATTTT. Its protein product is CASSRDPYSNQPQHF.